These T cell receptor beta chains were read from a single sample in a study of cytomegalovirus exposure and HLA in healthy donors. Measured with immunoSEQ multiplex PCR; TCRdb has only the in-frame clones, and not every one. This table has some 200,000 clones, around three quarters appearing once. Material: PBMCs. All receptors derive from a woman aged 30 to 39 in good health and CMV-seropositive. Each CDR3 is given with its conserved first and last residue. The D gene is left open where the match is weak. For some rows the clone size is stated as once, few or many, or as a class when expanded; others skip it.

CDR3nt	CDR3aa	d_gene	j_gene	abundance	v_gene
TGTGCCTACTTCCCGGGACAATCGAACACTGAAGCTTTCTTT	CAYFPGQSNTEAFF	-	TRBJ1-1	-	TRBV30
TGTGCCAGCAGCCTGACACAAGGAAACACCATATATTTT	CASSLTQGNTIYF	-	TRBJ1-3	-	TRBV6-5
TGCGCCAGCAGCTTGGTAGGGAGAGCCAATGAGCAGTTCTTC	CASSLVGRANEQFF	-	TRBJ2-1	-	TRBV5-1
TGTGCCAGCAGTTTAGGGAGAGGGGGTAGCAATCAGCCCCAGCATTTT	CASSLGRGGSNQPQHF	-	TRBJ1-5	-	TRBV27
TGCGCCAGCAGTGAAACCAGGGGGAACACCGGGGAGCTGTTTTTT	CASSETRGNTGELFF	-	TRBJ2-2	once	TRBV10-1
TGTGCCAGCAGCTTCGGGACTAGCGGGGCTAATACGCAGTATTTT	CASSFGTSGANTQYF	TRBD2	TRBJ2-3	-	TRBV7-2
TGTGCCAGCAGGCGACAGGGGGCGAAGTACGAGCAGTACTTC	CASRRQGAKYEQYF	TRBD1	TRBJ2-7	-	TRBV6-5
TGTGCCAGCAGTTTTAGAGCACAGGGCAAATCCTACGAGCAGTACTTC	CASSFRAQGKSYEQYF	-	TRBJ2-7	-	TRBV27
TGCGCCAGCAGCCCGCAGGGGGCACACTATGGCTACACCTTC	CASSPQGAHYGYTF	TRBD1	TRBJ1-2	few	TRBV4-1
TGTGCCAGCAGCTTGGACTTACTCTCTGGAAACACCATATATTTT	CASSLDLLSGNTIYF	-	TRBJ1-3	-	TRBV13
TGTGCCAGCGGGTCGGGGTTCAGTGGCGAGCAGTACTTC	CASGSGFSGEQYF	-	TRBJ2-7	-	TRBV28
TGCGCCAGCAGCCAAGATGGGGGAGGCAGCAATTTCTATGGCTACACCTTC	CASSQDGGGSNFYGYTF	-	TRBJ1-2	few	TRBV4-3
TGCGCCACCGCTTTTGGACAGGGTTACACTGAAGCTTTCTTT	CATAFGQGYTEAFF	TRBD1	TRBJ1-1	-	TRBV4-1
TGTGCCAGCAGTGATTGGCTAGCGGAGGGGTTCACAGATACGCAGTATTTT	CASSDWLAEGFTDTQYF	TRBD2	TRBJ2-3	-	TRBV6-1
TGTGCCAGCAGTGACGGACTAGCTACAGATACGCAGTATTTT	CASSDGLATDTQYF	TRBD2	TRBJ2-3	-	TRBV6-5
TGTGCCAGCAGCCCCCTCTCCGGGACAGGGGGCTCGAACACTGAAGCTTTCTTT	CASSPLSGTGGSNTEAFF	TRBD1	TRBJ1-1	-	TRBV9
TGTGCCAGCAGTTTCGTCTCCGCTGGGGGCTATTATGGCTACACCTTC	CASSFVSAGGYYGYTF	-	TRBJ1-2	-	TRBV27
TGCGCCAGCAGCTGGGCAGGTGGTACCTACGAGCAGTACTTC	CASSWAGGTYEQYF	-	TRBJ2-7	-	TRBV5-1
TGTGCCAGCAGCGGCGGGGCATCCAATCAGCCCCAGCATTTT	CASSGGASNQPQHF	-	TRBJ1-5	-	TRBV7-6
TGTGCCAGCAGCGCGAGGGACTTACGGCTTACCTACGAGCAGTACTTC	CASSARDLRLTYEQYF	-	TRBJ2-7	-	TRBV5-5
TGTGCCAGCAGCCCCCGCAAGACAGGGTTGGGCTACACCTTC	CASSPRKTGLGYTF	TRBD1	TRBJ1-2	-	TRBV7-2
TGTGCCAGCAGCCCCAGGGGTGGGGTTATAGATACGCAGTATTTT	CASSPRGGVIDTQYF	-	TRBJ2-3	-	TRBV7-9
TGTGCCAGCAGCCAAGAGGCCAGCGGGCCGTCGTCGAACACCGGGGAGCTGTTTTTT	CASSQEASGPSSNTGELFF	-	TRBJ2-2	-	TRBV4-2
TGTGCCAGCAGTTTATGGGCCGAGAGCTCCTACGAGCAGTACTTC	CASSLWAESSYEQYF	-	TRBJ2-7	-	TRBV27
TGTGCCAGCAGCCCGAGGACAGGGTACGGGGATACGCAGTATTTT	CASSPRTGYGDTQYF	TRBD1	TRBJ2-3	-	TRBV7-9
TGTGCCAGCAGTCGGGACAGGGGTCTTGGCTACACCTTC	CASSRDRGLGYTF	TRBD1	TRBJ1-2	-	TRBV7-8
TGTGCCAGCAGCTTATTGTCAGGGTACGAGCAGTACTTC	CASSLLSGYEQYF	-	TRBJ2-7	-	TRBV7-9
TGTGCCAGCAGTGGGGACAGGGTGCCCTCCTACGAGCAGTACTTC	CASSGDRVPSYEQYF	TRBD1	TRBJ2-7	few	TRBV2
TGTGCCTGGAGTGCCCCCGGGACAGCTTTGCCTGGAAACACCATATATTTT	CAWSAPGTALPGNTIYF	TRBD1	TRBJ1-3	-	TRBV30
TGTGCCAGCAGCTACGGGGGAGGCTATGGCTACACCTTC	CASSYGGGYGYTF	-	TRBJ1-2	-	TRBV7-2
TGTGCCAGCAGCTTACGACAGGGGGGCTACGAGCAGTACTTC	CASSLRQGGYEQYF	TRBD1	TRBJ2-7	-	TRBV7-2
TGTGCCAGCAGCGCCCAGGGGGCAGCTTCTGATTCACCCCTCCACTTT	CASSAQGAASDSPLHF	TRBD1	TRBJ1-6	-	TRBV9
TGTGCCAGCAGTCCGGGACAGGGGGCTCGCGGGGAGCTGTTTTTT	CASSPGQGARGELFF	TRBD1	TRBJ2-2	-	TRBV27
TGCGCCAGCAGCCAGGGTAGGGAGACTGACGGCTACACCTTC	CASSQGRETDGYTF	-	TRBJ1-2	-	TRBV4-1
TGTGCCAGCTCCGAAGCCCAGGGAGGCTACGAGCAGTACTTC	CASSEAQGGYEQYF	-	TRBJ2-7	once	TRBV5-4
TGTGCCATCAGTAGCGGGGCACCTCAAGAGACCCAGTACTTC	CAISSGAPQETQYF	TRBD2	TRBJ2-5	-	TRBV10-3
TGTGCCAGCAGTTACGGGGCAGGGACAGGTGAAGCTTTCTTT	CASSYGAGTGEAFF	TRBD1	TRBJ1-1	-	TRBV6-5
TGTGCCAGCAAGGGCGGGGCGGGGGACACTGAAGCTTTCTTT	CASKGGAGDTEAFF	-	TRBJ1-1	-	TRBV6-5
TGTGCCAGCAGAAACGGGATAACTAGCACAGATACGCAGTATTTT	CASRNGITSTDTQYF	-	TRBJ2-3	-	TRBV2
TGTGCCAGTATAGAGCGGGGTGGTACAGATACGCAGTATTTT	CASIERGGTDTQYF	TRBD2	TRBJ2-3	-	TRBV19
TGTGCCAGTAGTATAGGGAAGGGGGCCTACAATGAGCAGTTCTTC	CASSIGKGAYNEQFF	-	TRBJ2-1	once	TRBV19
TGCGCCAGCAGCCAAGAACAGGGGGATACGCAGTATTTT	CASSQEQGDTQYF	TRBD1	TRBJ2-3	-	TRBV4-1
TGCGCCAGCAGCTTGGATCTAGCGGGAGGGCCGAGTGAGCAGTTCTTC	CASSLDLAGGPSEQFF	TRBD2	TRBJ2-1	-	TRBV5-1
TGTGCCAGCACGTCTAGCGGGAGGGCAGATACGCAGTATTTT	CASTSSGRADTQYF	TRBD2	TRBJ2-3	once	TRBV6-1
TGTGCCAGCAGCGTAGATCCCGGGGGTTCGAACACCGGGGAGCTGTTTTTT	CASSVDPGGSNTGELFF	-	TRBJ2-2	-	TRBV9
TGTGCCAGTAGTATGGGGGGTTCCTACAATGAGCAGTTCTTC	CASSMGGSYNEQFF	-	TRBJ2-1	-	TRBV19
TGTGCCAGCAGTAGACAGGGCCCCTCCCAAGAGACCCAGTACTTC	CASSRQGPSQETQYF	TRBD1	TRBJ2-5	-	TRBV6-5
TGTGCCAGCAGGAGGGGGGGAGACTACAATGAGCAGTTCTTC	CASRRGGDYNEQFF	-	TRBJ2-1	-	TRBV6-1
TGCGCCAGCAGCAGGGGAATATTGACAGATACGCAGTATTTT	CASSRGILTDTQYF	-	TRBJ2-3	-	TRBV5-1